The source of this TCR beta chain is a study of blood T cell repertoires in COVID-19. Generated by immunoSEQ multiplex PCR, the TCRdb table keeps only in-frame clones and is missing some. This repertoire shows about 48,000 clones, 82% found once; its top ten account for about 7%. This clone has just a few counts. Trimming took off 2 bases at V and 0 bases at J, with 8 bases between the two ends. CDR3 length: 15 residues. Germline CDR1 MNHEY, CDR2 SVGAGI. This sequence originates from a man aged 35 to 55 with acute or convalescent COVID-19. This chain links TRBV6-5 with TRBJ1-3; D perhaps matches TRBD1 (5 bases). The sequencing sample was made of peripheral blood. CDR3 amino acids: CASSYGANSGNTIYF. DNA of the CDR3: TGTGCCAGCAGTTACGGGGCGAACTCTGGAAACACCATATATTTT.